These 6 T cell receptor beta chains originate from one sample sequenced in a study of shared clonotypes between healthy human individuals. Repertoires were generated with immunoSEQ multiplex PCR, while TCRdb's copy carries only in-frame clones and drops some. Among millions of clones listed, roughly 95% were seen once. It was CD45RO-negative cells, positively selected for CCR7, that made up naive CD8 cells, with terminally differentiated effector memory CD45RA+ cells excluded. Sequencing used naive CD8+ T cells sorted from blood. All receptors derive from a man between 18 and 35 years old in good health.

The chain is built from TRBV4-1 and TRBJ1-5; TRBD1 might be the D (6 bases). Germline V gene lookup returns CDR1 MGHRA and CDR2 YSYEKL. The CDR3 has 17 residues. V dropped 0 bases and J dropped 2 bases, with 14 bases sitting between them. The CDR3 bases are TGCGCCAGCAGCCAAGATAAGGTGGCAGGGGGCAATCAGCCCCAGCATTTT. It encodes CASSQDKVAGGNQPQHF.

This chain uses TRBV7-9 with TRBJ2-1; TRBD2 is a possible D gene (5 bases). V shed 7 bases and J shed 0 bases, with 13 bases lying between them. Looked up from germline, CDR1 is SEHNR and CDR2 is FQNEAQ (reference sequence). This CDR3 has 15 amino acids. CDR3 loop: CASTLSDGSYNEQFF. The CDR3 region has the DNA TGTGCCAGCACCCTTAGCGACGGCTCCTACAATGAGCAGTTCTTC.

This sequence joins TRBV2 and TRBJ1-6; the match to TRBD1 covers 7 bases. Germline loops: CDR1 SNHLY, CDR2 FYNNEI. The CDR3 covers 15 residues. Trimming cost V 7 bases and J 7 bases; bases outside gene matches: 10. In DNA form, the CDR3 reads TGTGCCAGCACCGTGGGGACAGTAGAAAATTCACCCCTCCACTTT. Amino acids: CASTVGTVENSPLHF.

This clone was observed once. J is TRBJ2-1 and V is TRBV5-1; 8 nucleotides match TRBD2. This CDR3 spans 16 amino acids. CDR1 SGHRS and CDR2 YFSETQ come from the germline V gene. V lost 0 bases to trimming and J lost 2 bases; unmatched junction nucleotides: 4. CDR3 loop: CASSLERRGAYNEQFF. Written as DNA, the CDR3 is TGCGCCAGCAGCTTGGAGCGGCGGGGGGCCTACAATGAGCAGTTCTTC.

The CDR3 loop reads CASSSPGDTQYF. CDR3 DNA sequence: TGCGCCAGCAGTAGCCCCGGAGATACGCAGTATTTT. The gene calls are TRBV10-1 and TRBJ2-3; D gene uncertain. V was cut by 5 bases and J by 5 bases, with 8 bases left in between. CDR1 and CDR2 (germline): WNHNN, SYGVQD (reference sequence). The CDR3 length is 12 residues.

This chain links TRBV4-3 with TRBJ2-7, with 8 positions matching TRBD2. Per germline, CDR1 LGHNA and CDR2 YSLEER. CDR3 size: 13 residues. Germline trimming cut 0 bases from V and 11 bases from J; bases unmatched to any gene: 6. CDR3 residues: CASSQDTSGSKYF. For the CDR3, the DNA is TGCGCCAGCAGCCAAGATACCAGCGGGAGTAAGTACTTC.